These T cell receptor beta chains were read from a single sample in a study of OX40 agonist ivuxolimab in advanced cancers. Assay used: immunoSEQ multiplex PCR; TCRdb lists only in-frame clones, some missing. The sample carries about 76,000 clones, 80% to 90% recorded once. Sequences were derived from CD4+ or CD8+ T cells sorted from blood, sampled in a trial of the OX40 agonist ivuxolimab. These receptors all come from an adult with an advanced solid tumor such as melanoma, head and neck, liver or kidney cancer. The CDR3 runs from the conserved cysteine through the conserved F or W.

v_call	j_call	cdr3_aa
TRBV4-1	TRBJ2-7	CASSHRDRTYEQYF
TRBV7-7	TRBJ2-5	CASSPTPGQGKETQYF
TRBV5-1	TRBJ1-2	CASSSHRAGDGYTF
TRBV11-2	TRBJ2-5	CASTPGQAQETQYF
TRBV5-1	TRBJ2-7	CASSFGTGGYEQYF
TRBV9	TRBJ1-3	CASSVTGLSGNTIYF
TRBV6-6	TRBJ1-2	CASSHQNTEGYGYTF
TRBV4-2	TRBJ2-7	CASSQGLSYEQYF
TRBV29-1	TRBJ2-5	CSVEWSGKVQETQYF
TRBV19	TRBJ1-3	CASSIDNRAPGNTIYF
TRBV5-1	TRBJ1-2	CASSFRGGEGYTF
TRBV7-8	TRBJ2-7	CASSWAPSLDEQYF
TRBV23-1	TRBJ2-3	CASSPSGTSRSSTDTQYF
TRBV9	TRBJ1-1	CASSVGPEGTEAFF
TRBV11-3	TRBJ2-6	CASSLGQGAGGANVLTF
TRBV11-2	TRBJ2-5	CASSTGTGNQETQYF
TRBV6-1	TRBJ1-5	CASGEEGPQHF
TRBV7-6	TRBJ1-2	CASSLGEGAGGYTF
TRBV19	TRBJ1-3	CASSPGSGNTIYF
TRBV7-3	TRBJ2-3	CASSLDAGGSTDTQYF
TRBV6-6	TRBJ2-7	CASSSDMTYEQYF
TRBV6-5	TRBJ2-3	CASSYSWPASDTQYF
TRBV19	TRBJ1-1	CASSSDRENTEAFF
TRBV2	TRBJ1-4	CASSVPGVSTNEKLFF
TRBV6-6	TRBJ2-3	CASRRPGLAETQYF
TRBV19	TRBJ1-6	CASSRPDLHNSPLHF
TRBV7-2	TRBJ2-7	CASSLMTMEAAEQYF
TRBV7-9	TRBJ1-4	CASSLTQGRNEKLFF
TRBV10-3	TRBJ1-1	CAISDKGLTTEAFF
TRBV19	TRBJ2-2	CATRLAGGANTGELFF
TRBV6-1	TRBJ1-5	CASSEAVNVNQPQHF
TRBV7-9	TRBJ2-7	CASSLSGYEQYF
TRBV9	TRBJ2-3	CASSVLAGNTDTQYF
TRBV7-9	TRBJ1-2	CASSLGRGGTNYGYTF
TRBV9	TRBJ2-5	CASSVAPGRETQYF
TRBV5-1	TRBJ2-5	CASSLEGGGAGERYF
TRBV2	TRBJ1-2	CASSEGWGAYGYTF